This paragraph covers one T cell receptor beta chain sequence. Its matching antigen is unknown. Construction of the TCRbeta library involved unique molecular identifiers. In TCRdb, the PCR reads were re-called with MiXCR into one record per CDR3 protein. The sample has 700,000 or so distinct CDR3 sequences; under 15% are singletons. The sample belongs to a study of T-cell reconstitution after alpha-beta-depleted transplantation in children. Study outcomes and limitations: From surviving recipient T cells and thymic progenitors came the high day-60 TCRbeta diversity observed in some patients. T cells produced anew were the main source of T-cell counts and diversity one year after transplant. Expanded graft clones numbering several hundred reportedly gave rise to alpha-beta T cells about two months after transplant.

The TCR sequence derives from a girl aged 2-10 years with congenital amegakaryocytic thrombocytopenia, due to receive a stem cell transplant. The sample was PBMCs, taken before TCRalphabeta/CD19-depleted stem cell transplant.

This CDR3 is CAGDRLQTEAFF. CDR3 DNA: TGTGCCGGGGACAGGTTACAGACTGAAGCTTTCTTT. The chain couples TRBV30 to TRBJ1-1; 8 positions agree with TRBD1. The CDR3 totals 12 residues. J gave up 5 bases and V 8 bases, and 7 bases lay outside the gene matches. The germline gives CDR1 GTSNPN, CDR2 SVGIG (reference sequence).